These T cell receptor beta chains were read from a single sample in a study of T cells in Graves' hyperthyroidism and ophthalmopathy. TCRdb independently ran MiXCR on the multiplex PCR reads; one entry per CDR3 protein. The sample gives roughly 500,000 distinct CDR3 sequences, 46% of which show up once; around 47% is in the top ten. The sample consisted of peripheral blood or thyroid tissue (not recorded which). These receptors originate from an adult woman with Graves' disease, either hyperthyroidism or ophthalmopathy (not recorded which). Each CDR3 is given with its conserved first and last residue. Fields, in order: J gene, V gene, D gene, CDR3 length, clone size, CDR3 protein, CDR3 DNA. A D gene is named only where the DNA matches it firmly. Size tells how often a clone was seen (once, few, many) or the class of an expanded clone, and some rows leave it out.

TRBJ2-7 TRBV24-1 NA 15 NA CATSDGLSSSYEQYF TGTGCCACCAGTGATGGACTTTCGAGCTCCTACGAGCAGTACTTC
TRBJ2-5 TRBV4-1 TRBD1 15 many CASSQMDRGWETQYF TGCGCCAGCAGCCAAATGGACAGGGGGTGGGAGACCCAGTACTTC
TRBJ1-2 TRBV12-3/TRBV12-4 NA 13 NA CASSERKSYGYTF TGTGCCAGCAGTGAAAGGAAGAGCTATGGCTACACCTTC
TRBJ1-4 TRBV24-1 NA 13 many CATSDGRREKLFF TGTGCCACCAGTGATGGTCGTCGGGAAAAACTGTTTTTT
TRBJ2-7 TRBV10-3 TRBD2 17 NA CAISESLGTSGRGEQYF TGTGCCATCAGTGAGTCCCTCGGGACTAGCGGGAGAGGCGAGCAGTACTTC
TRBJ1-2 TRBV5-1 NA 14 NA CASSLDGLGYGYTF TGCGCCAGCAGCTTGGACGGCTTAGGCTATGGCTACACCTTC
TRBJ2-2 TRBV7-3 NA 11 few CASSARGELFF TGTGCCAGCAGCGCGCGGGGGGAGCTGTTTTTT
TRBJ1-3 TRBV29-1 NA 14 NA CRDLGLSFGNTIYF TGCAGAGATTTGGGTCTCTCTTTTGGAAACACCATATATTTT
TRBJ2-2 TRBV12-3/TRBV12-4 NA 12 many CASSLEGGELFF TGTGCCAGCAGTTTGGAAGGCGGGGAGCTGTTTTTT
TRBJ1-2 TRBV7-9 TRBD1 14 few CASSQTGTGHGYTF TGTGCCAGCAGCCAAACCGGGACAGGTCATGGCTACACCTTC